This note documents a single T cell receptor (beta chain) sequence. This clonotype was counted a few times. The antigen this receptor binds is unknown. No quality values exist for individual bases; no much larger clone is one base distant. The sample is drawn from a study of spatial heterogeneity in lung cancer (dated 2019 in TCRdb). For the wider study: More beta-chain than alpha-chain transcripts were consistently detected, likely reflecting higher beta-chain transcript abundance. In the raw uncorrected reads, each unique combination of TCR and UMI appeared more than ten times on average. Nonsynonymous mutation counts, determined by whole-exome sequencing of tumor tissue, were related to features of the TCR repertoire. Both alpha and beta chains were TCR-sequenced in fewer than 250 tumor regions, about 64 matched nontumor lung samples and roughly 54 PBMC samples obtained at surgery. In non-small cell lung cancer, the study made a quantitative comparison of TCR alpha and beta repertoires among multiple tumor regions, matched nontumor lung and blood. The paper's findings and limits, for the study overall: Confirming at a functional level the hypothesis that regional TCRs recognize regional mutations was considered to require additional single-cell paired TCR alpha and beta sequencing.

The time point label, as the study defines it: sample taken at primary tumor resection. The donors were more than 60 patients from the lung TRACERx cohort who had early-stage, untreated non-small cell lung cancer. For TCR sequencing, whole RNA was extracted from tumor and nontumor lung tissue, or from cryopreserved PBMC samples, and no cell sorting was done. Only patients for whom sufficient RNA was available from at least two tumor regions were selected for TCR sequencing. Tumor and adjacent nontumor lung specimens were reviewed by a lung pathologist before selection. The library was produced with 5' RACE. Sequencing was performed on a NextSeq 500. In the TCR library protocol, a unique molecular identifier was attached to each TCR cDNA molecule so that PCR and sequencing errors could be corrected. The published analysis was carried out like this. TCR identification, UMI-based error correction and CDR3 extraction were all carried out with Decombinator tools. Expanded TCRs were defined as those above a frequency of 2 per 1,000, corresponding to the top 1% of the tumor frequency distribution. Each repertoire was subsampled 100 times to 5,000 TCRs, after which Renyi diversity was computed with the R vegan package. CDR3 similarity networks were constructed using string-kernel similarity of amino acid triplets, with links drawn between CDR3s whose pairwise similarity was above 0.82. Clones were called with MiXCR by TCRdb after fastp trimmed the public reads at Q25, and only in-frame beta chains were retained. Each entry merges the rows of one CDR3 protein and shows their most common DNA and genes. V and J calls and clone size were set by TCRdb, not the authors. The sample table holds fewer than 6,500 distinct CDR3 sequences, of which approximately 13% were seen once. The ten largest clones capture over 20% of the sample.

CDR1 and CDR2 were assigned from the germline V gene (reference sequence) as DFQATT and SNEGSKA. Measured from the cysteine to the phenylalanine, the CDR3 is 14 residues long. The only DNA kept is the CDR3, 42 bases in frame from the first base. For this chain, trimming is 6 bases at the V end and 2 bases at the J end, and the number of junction bases without a gene match is 8. Sequenced here: normal lung tissue next to the tumor, sampled at surgery. This TCR was recovered from a female donor with early-stage non-small cell lung cancer. Recombination joined TRBV20-1 with TRBJ2-5; a stretch of 8 junction bases matches TRBD2. The sequenced DNA: TGCAGTGCGCTATCCGGGACTAGTCAAGAGACCCAGTACTTC. Its protein is CSALSGTSQETQYF.